What follows are 2 T cell receptor beta chains derived from one specimen sequenced in a study of Graves' ophthalmopathy and Graves' hyperthyroidism (dated by TCRdb to 2016 to 2018). The listed sequencing device is Illumina HiSeq 2000. For repertoire sequencing, TCR beta CDR3 regions were amplified from RNA transcripts. The first round of RT-PCR was done with HTBI primers and the Qiagen OneStep RT-PCR kit, and was followed by a second round of multiplex PCR, then size selection and purification. TCRdb redid the processing of the public reads, applying fastp at Q25 and MiXCR, and retained in-frame beta chains. Rows are combined by CDR3 protein, so each entry shows the most common genes and DNA. Within this sample are over 200,000 distinct CDR3 sequences, with 25% to 30% of them counted one time only. The top ten clonotypes cover approximately 9.6% of the sample. Sequencing used peripheral blood. The receptors originated from a man over 45 with Graves' ophthalmopathy. Donor details come from another sample of the same person, matched by shared clones.

This clonotype has ten or more counts. This rearrangement joins TRBV29-1 to TRBJ2-7, with 7 bases matching TRBD1. V dropped 6 bases and J dropped 0; count of bases not matched to a gene: 5. CDR1 and CDR2 from the germline V gene are SQVTM and ANQGSEA. CDR3 length: 13 residues. DNA of the CDR3: TGCAGCGTCCGGGACAGCCTCTCCTACGAGCAGTACTTC. This codes for CSVRDSLSYEQYF.

The chain is built from TRBV6-1 and TRBJ1-5; D perhaps matches TRBD1 (5 bases). This CDR3 is 14 amino acids long. Germline CDR1 reads MNHNS; CDR2 reads SASEGT. Trimming took off 9 bases at V and 1 base at J, with 13 bases between the two ends. CDR3 residues: CASCPGGSNQPQHF. The CDR3 bases are TGTGCCAGTTGCCCGGGGGGGAGCAATCAGCCCCAGCATTTT.